A single T cell receptor beta chain is shown here with its context. The target antigen is unknown. As to time point: patch test 1, 2 weeks after DPC sensitization. The treatment here: therapeutic diphenylcyclopropenone sensitization with weekly scalp DPC. This CDR3 is built from 15 residues. The ends were cut back, 2 bases at V and 2 bases at J, with 12 bases in the middle. CDR1 is KGHSH, CDR2 LQKENI, per germline. The data were obtained in a study of human T cells and chemical hapten exposure. Study-level information: The patient population, which was mostly female, had alopecia areata, totalis or universalis. Slight volume differences across pooled libraries mainly accounted for varying per-sample TCR yields.

Study conclusions and caveats: A positive correlation with patch test score was shown by PT1 expanded TCR counts.

TCRdb used MiXCR to reprocess the RACE reads, holding one entry per CDR3 protein. The repertoire has roughly 82,000 distinct CDR3 sequences, approximately 12% of them found once; the top ten carry approximately 3.7%. The TCR sequence derives from a woman in her fifties or sixties with alopecia areata. Some clones in this sample may be carry-over from other donors' samples. The sample consisted of whole blood, taken in connection with sensitization to the hapten diphenylcyclopropenone (DPC). This chain connects TRBV18 to TRBJ1-1; D call uncertain. CDR3 loop: CASSPASTSNTEAFF. The CDR3 DNA is TGTGCCAGCTCACCAGCCTCGACCTCCAACACTGAAGCTTTCTTT.